One sample yielded the 18 T cell receptor beta chains listed below, sequenced in a study of cytotoxic CD8 clonotypes in ibrutinib-treated CLL. TCRdb keeps only in-frame clones here, not all; method: immunoSEQ multiplex PCR. Counted here are under 200,000 clones, approximately 77% occurring once; the ten biggest clones make up roughly 1.9%. This specimen was PBMCs, taken after 12 months of ibrutinib treatment. The receptors stem from a human donor with chronic lymphocytic leukemia.

The rearrangement joins TRBV2 to TRBJ2-5; D gene uncertain. Germline CDR1 is SNHLY and CDR2 is FYNNEI. Trimming shortened V by 2 bases and J by 3 bases, and 7 bases separated the two germline ends. The CDR3 extends over 13 amino acids. In nucleotides, the CDR3 is TGTGCCAGCAGTGAAAGGGTGGAAGAGACCCAGTACTTC. This encodes CASSERVEETQYF.

CDR3 DNA: TGTGCCAGCAGTTACACAGGGGGCGAGTTGAGCAATCAGCCCCAGCATTTT. Protein: CASSYTGGELSNQPQHF. The V call is TRBV7-9, the J call TRBJ1-5; 9 positions agree with TRBD1. V trimming: 6 bases; J trimming: 1 base; junction bases outside the gene matches: 10. The CDR3 loop spans 17 amino acids. Germline CDR1 is SEHNR and CDR2 is FQNEAQ (reference sequence).

This clone was recorded only once. The V and J genes are TRBV5-5 and TRBJ2-3; D remains unclear. V was trimmed by 1 base and J by 4 bases, leaving 4 bases between them. The CDR3 is made up of 12 amino acids. CDR1 SGHKS and CDR2 YYEKEE come from the germline V gene (reference sequence). CDR3 residues: CASSLTPDTQYF. DNA of the CDR3: TGTGCCAGCAGCTTGACGCCAGATACGCAGTATTTT.

This clone was observed a few times. The CDR3 loop reads CASSEIQRGKYEQYF. In DNA form, the CDR3 reads TGTGCCAGCAGTGAAATCCAGCGGGGGAAATACGAGCAGTACTTC. V usage is TRBV2 and J usage is TRBJ2-7; TRBD2 aligns across 8 bases. In germline, CDR1 is SNHLY, CDR2 FYNNEI. This CDR3 comprises 15 residues. V gave up 2 bases and J gave up 4 bases; unmatched junction bases: 7.

There are many counts of this clone. This rearrangement joins TRBV7-2 to TRBJ2-2; tentative D call: TRBD1 (6 bases). Trimming took 5 bases from V and 7 from J, leaving 17 bases between them. The CDR3 spans 15 residues. Per the germline V gene, CDR1 is SGHTA and CDR2 is FQGNSA. CDR3 residues: CASSKVRGGFGELFF. CDR3 nucleotide sequence: TGTGCCAGCAGCAAGGTCAGGGGTGGTTTCGGGGAGCTGTTTTTT.

The chain combines TRBV28 with TRBJ1-2; D possibly corresponds to TRBD1 (5 bases). V dropped 5 bases and J dropped 6 bases, with 22 bases sitting between them. The CDR3 totals 16 residues. Germline loops: CDR1 MDHEN, CDR2 SYDVKM. This CDR3 is CASSPVARVGLHGYTF. CDR3 bases: TGTGCCAGCAGTCCAGTCGCCCGTGTGGGGCTTCATGGCTACACCTTC.

The chain joins TRBV5-1 to TRBJ1-5; possibly TRBD1 for D (5 bases). The length of the CDR3 is 15 residues. The V gene's germline CDR1 is SGHRS and CDR2 YFSETQ. V was shortened by 0 bases and J by 7 bases, with 14 bases between the two germline ends. The CDR3 coding sequence is TGCGCCAGCAGCTTGGCCGGGCAGGGCAGCCAGCCCCAGCATTTT. Translating gives CASSLAGQGSQPQHF.

Only one count was recorded for this clone. The chain carries TRBV19 and TRBJ2-5; 10 bases are shared with TRBD2. Germline CDR1 reads LNHDA; CDR2 reads SQIVND (reference sequence). J was trimmed by 5 bases and V by 3 bases; bases with no gene match: 6. The CDR3 has 15 amino acids. In nucleotides, the CDR3 is TGTGCCAGTAGTATCGTAGCGGGAGGACGGGAGACCCAGTACTTC. Its translation is CASSIVAGGRETQYF.

J is TRBJ1-3 and V is TRBV28; tentatively, D is TRBD1 (5 bases). Germline loops: CDR1 MDHEN, CDR2 SYDVKM. Trimming removed 5 bases at V and 2 bases at J, with 10 bases between. The CDR3 contains 14 residues. The CDR3 protein is CASSTRVPGNTIYF. DNA for the CDR3: TGTGCCAGCAGTACCAGGGTGCCTGGAAACACCATATATTTT.

This chain links TRBV1 with TRBJ2-7; no check of the table's D call, TRBD2, against the DNA was made. TRBV1 has pseudogene status. The CDR3 is 18 residues long. The CDR3 sequence is CTSSQELPSGGEPYEQYF. The CDR3 bases are TGCACCAGCAGCCAAGAATTACCTAGCGGGGGGGAACCCTACGAGCAGTACTTC.

This chain links TRBV11-2 with TRBJ2-2; TRBD2 matches 11 bases. Germline-derived CDR1 and CDR2 are SGHAT and FQNNGV. This CDR3 comprises 17 residues. The V and J ends lost 7 bases and 3 bases, in that order; junction bases with no gene match: 10. CDR3 sequence (DNA): TGTGCCAGCACCCCACTCCCGGGACTAGCGGACACCGGGGAGCTGTTTTTT. Translation: CASTPLPGLADTGELFF.

The rearrangement uses TRBV7-2 and TRBJ2-7; 9 nucleotides line up with TRBD1. The CDR3 loop spans 14 amino acids. The V gene end was trimmed by 2 bases and the J gene end by 3 bases; junction bases not matched to a gene: 2. The germline gives CDR1 SGHTA, CDR2 FQGNSA. CDR3 loop: CASSLMGQGYEQYF. The CDR3 DNA reads TGTGCCAGCAGCTTAATGGGACAGGGCTACGAGCAGTACTTC.

The chain couples TRBV7-9 to TRBJ2-1; 16 bases fit TRBD2. The trim removed 3 bases at V and 8 bases at J, leaving 7 bases unmatched. This CDR3 has 17 residues. From germline, CDR1 is SEHNR and CDR2 FQNEAQ (reference sequence). This chain's CDR3 is CASSLGLAGGPPDEQFF. In DNA, the CDR3 is TGTGCCAGCAGCTTGGGACTAGCGGGAGGGCCCCCCGATGAGCAGTTCTTC.

This rearrangement joins TRBV14 to TRBJ2-5; possibly TRBD1 for D (6 bases). CDR3 size: 16 residues. From germline, CDR1 is SGHDN and CDR2 FVKESK. Trimming removed 4 bases from V and 2 bases from J, with 17 bases in between. The CDR3 protein is CASSRHTGIPQETQYF. As DNA, the CDR3 is TGTGCCAGCAGCCGACACACAGGGATCCCTCAAGAGACCCAGTACTTC.

The chain carries TRBV28 and TRBJ1-4; D perhaps matches TRBD1 (5 bases). The CDR3 is 11 residues long. CDR1 and CDR2 (germline): MDHEN, SYDVKM. V gave up 5 bases and J gave up 11 bases, with 9 bases separating them. The CDR3 reads CASSTGGKLFF. CDR3 coding DNA: TGTGCCAGCAGTACGGGGGGGAAACTGTTTTTT.

This chain connects TRBV28 to TRBJ1-2; 8 bases are a match to TRBD1. The CDR3 is 14 residues long. Germline-derived CDR1 and CDR2 are MDHEN and SYDVKM. The V segment lost 2 bases and the J segment 4 bases; nucleotides outside the gene matches: 3. The CDR3 DNA is TGTGCCAGCAGTTTAGACAGGGGTGGCTATGGCTACACCTTC. It translates to CASSLDRGGYGYTF.

This clone was counted once. V usage is TRBV5-1 and J usage is TRBJ2-2; 9 bases agree with TRBD1. Germline V gene sequence: CDR1 SGHRS, CDR2 YFSETQ. CDR3 length: 15 amino acids. After removal of 4 bases from V and 7 bases from J, the junction contained 8 bases not matched to a gene. The CDR3 nucleotides are TGCGCCAGCAGCCTGGGACAGGGCACGGGCGGGGAGCTGTTTTTT. Translating it yields CASSLGQGTGGELFF.

The V and J genes are TRBV18 and TRBJ1-1, with a possible D match to TRBD1 (5 bases). The CDR3 totals 14 residues. Trimming shortened V by 3 bases and J by 6 bases, and 14 bases separated the two germline ends. Per germline, CDR1 KGHSH and CDR2 LQKENI. The CDR3 reads CASSPTEVRSEAFF. CDR3 nucleotide sequence: TGTGCCAGCTCACCGACAGAGGTCAGGTCTGAAGCTTTCTTT.